This TCR beta chain came from a study of vaccination and CD4 T cells after COVID-19. Scientists ran DNA taken from cultured CD4+ T cells through the Oncomine TCR Beta short-read assay for sequencing. Using its own MiXCR run on the PCR reads, TCRdb lists one record per CDR3 protein. The sample carries 9,000 to 15,000 distinct CDR3 sequences, approximately 61% recorded once. Regarding treatment: roughly 10-day PBMC culture with coronavirus spike peptide pools or control peptides (ViraFEST assay). Under the ViraFEST approach, antigen-specific T cells were expanded with peptide pools and TCRs subsequently sequenced. Days 3 and 7 saw half the medium swapped for fresh IL-2 medium. A note on this clonotype: What it binds is not known.

V gave up 3 bases and J gave up 2 bases, with 16 bases separating them. CDR1 LNHNV and CDR2 YYDKDF come from the germline V gene (reference sequence). The CDR3 is 16 amino acids. Study-wide results and caveats: The median number of SARS-CoV-2-reactive clonotypes increased from roughly 21 to 40, a change that did not reach significance. Looking at convalescent patients, a median approximately 86% of reactive clones were present only post-vaccination.

The sequencing input was CD4+ T cells from blood, cultured in vitro. The V gene is TRBV15, the J gene TRBJ1-2; the D is unclear. The sequence was obtained from a human donor who had recovered from COVID-19. CDR3 region: CATSRGFGEGNYGYTF. The CDR3 DNA sequence: TGTGCCACCAGCAGGGGTTTTGGGGAAGGAAACTATGGCTACACCTTC. Complete variable domain (other parts from reference TRBV15 and TRBJ1-2): DAMVIQNPRYQVTQFGKPVTLSCSQTLNHNVMYWYQQKSSQAPKLLFHYYDKDFNNEADTPDNFQSRRPNTSFCFLDIRSPGLGDTAMYLCATSRGFGEGNYGYTFGSGTRLTVV.